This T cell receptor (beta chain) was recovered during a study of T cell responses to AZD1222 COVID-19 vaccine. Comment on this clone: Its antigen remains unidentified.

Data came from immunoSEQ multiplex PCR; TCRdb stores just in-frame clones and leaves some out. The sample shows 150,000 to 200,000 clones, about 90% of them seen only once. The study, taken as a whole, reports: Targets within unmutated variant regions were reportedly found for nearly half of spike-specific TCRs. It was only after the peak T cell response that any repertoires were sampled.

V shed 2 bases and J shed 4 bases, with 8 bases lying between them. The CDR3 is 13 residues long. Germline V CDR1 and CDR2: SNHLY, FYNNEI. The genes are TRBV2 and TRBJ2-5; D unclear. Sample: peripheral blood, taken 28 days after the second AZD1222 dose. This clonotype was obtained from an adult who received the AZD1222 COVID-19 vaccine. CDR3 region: CASSERPGETQYF. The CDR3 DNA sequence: TGTGCCAGCAGTGAAAGGCCTGGAGAGACCCAGTACTTC.